These 17 T cell receptor beta chains were all obtained from the same sample, sequenced in a study of regulatory and conventional T cells in RAG deficiency. This table comes from immunoSEQ multiplex PCR, and its TCRdb copy is limited to in-frame clones, with some not included. The sample records around 29,000 clones, 85% to 95% being singletons. The sorted regulatory T cells were CD4+, CD25-high and CD127-low, with genomic DNA sequenced. This sample also belongs to another study, concerning regulatory T cells. That publication notes: Primers: 52 TRBV forward and 13 TRBJ reverse.

Sample: Tregs sorted from blood. Receptor source: a human donor in good health.

The rearrangement joins TRBV10-3 to TRBJ2-7, with TRBD1 identical over 11 bases. CDR3 length equals 13 residues. CDR1 is ENHRY and CDR2 is SYGVKD in the germline V gene. V dropped 5 bases and J dropped 7; count of bases not matched to a gene: 4. CDR3 region: CAISRDRGVEQYF. CDR3 bases: TGTGCCATCAGTAGGGACAGGGGGGTTGAGCAGTACTTC.

The rearrangement uses TRBV7-9 and TRBJ2-6; D may be TRBD2 (5 bases). This CDR3 has 16 amino acids. Germline assignment: CDR1 SEHNR and CDR2 FQNEAQ (reference sequence). The V end lost 2 bases, the J end lost 1 base, and 9 bases lay between the germline ends. The CDR3 DNA is TGTGCCAGCAGCTTACTTAGAGGGTCTGGGGCCAACGTCCTGACTTTC. It encodes CASSLLRGSGANVLTF.

The V and J genes are TRBV5-1 and TRBJ2-5, with a tentative D call TRBD1 (7 bases). V lost 0 bases and J 5 bases, leaving 11 bases between the germline ends. The CDR3 spans 14 residues. Per the germline V gene, CDR1 is SGHRS and CDR2 is YFSETQ. CDR3 DNA: TGCGCCAGCAGCTTGGCAGGGGGGCTGGAGACCCAGTACTTC. This codes for CASSLAGGLETQYF.

The CDR3 DNA sequence: TGCAGCGCTGGGGACGGTAACAATTCACCCCTCCACTTT. Its protein product is CSAGDGNNSPLHF. The chain uses TRBV29-1 and TRBJ1-6; possible D gene TRBD1, 5 bases. The CDR3 has 13 amino acids. Germline CDR1 is SQVTM and CDR2 is ANQGSEA. Trimming removed 7 bases from V and 7 bases from J, with 14 bases in between.

The rearrangement links TRBV11-2 to TRBJ1-5, with 7 nucleotides matching TRBD1. Trimming removed 4 bases from V and 4 bases from J; junction bases left unmatched: 4. The CDR3 runs 14 residues. Germline CDR1 and CDR2: SGHAT and FQNNGV. This CDR3 reads CASSWGQFNQPQHF. The CDR3 region has the DNA TGTGCCAGCAGCTGGGGACAGTTTAATCAGCCCCAGCATTTT.

This chain links TRBV9 with TRBJ2-3; D not certain. V was pared by 3 bases and J by 2 bases, with 7 bases between. The CDR3 extends over 13 amino acids. Germline assignment: CDR1 SGDLS and CDR2 YYNGEE. DNA for the CDR3: TGTGCCAGCAGCGGCGATATCACAGATACGCAGTATTTT. Its translation is CASSGDITDTQYF.

The chain employs TRBV4-1 and TRBJ1-1; no firm D call. The length of the CDR3 is 15 residues. The V and J ends lost 2 bases and 0 bases respectively, with 10 bases between them. The germline CDR1 and CDR2 sequences are MGHRA and YSYEKL. The CDR3 coding sequence is TGCGCCAGCAGCCAATTCCCCAGAATGAACACTGAAGCTTTCTTT. Encoded protein: CASSQFPRMNTEAFF.

This chain connects TRBV14 to TRBJ2-5, with 9 bases that match TRBD1. CDR1 and CDR2 from the germline V gene are SGHDN and FVKESK. The CDR3 has 17 amino acids. The junction had 10 bases not matched to a gene; V was cut back by 4 bases and J by 1 base. Here the CDR3 reads CASSRGTGILIQETQYF. The DNA for the CDR3 is TGTGCCAGCAGCCGAGGGACAGGGATACTTATCCAAGAGACCCAGTACTTC. The entire variable domain, with the rest obtained from reference TRBV14 and TRBJ2-5, is as follows: EAGVTQFPSHSVIEKGQTVTLRCDPISGHDNLYWYRRVMGKEIKFLLHFVKESKQDESGMPNNRFLAERTGGTYSTLKVQPAELEDSGVYFCASSRGTGILIQETQYFGPGTRLLVL.

This chain uses TRBV7-3 with TRBJ2-1; a possible D gene is TRBD2 (6 bases). Germline CDR1 SGHTA, CDR2 FQGTGA. Trimming took off 5 bases at V and 5 bases at J, with 10 bases between the two ends. This CDR3 is 13 amino acids long. DNA of the CDR3: TGTGCCAGCAGCCCGGCGGGGAACAATGAGCAGTTCTTC. Encoded protein: CASSPAGNNEQFF.

V gene TRBV6-6 combines with J gene TRBJ2-2; the match to TRBD1 covers 8 bases. V trimming: 8 bases; J trimming: 4 bases; junction bases outside the gene matches: 9. CDR1 is MNHNY and CDR2 is SVGAGI in the germline V gene (reference sequence). The CDR3 has 15 residues. The chain's CDR3 is CASAATGALTGELFF. DNA of the CDR3: TGTGCCAGCGCCGCGACAGGGGCCCTCACCGGGGAGCTGTTTTTT.

V is TRBV12-5 and J is TRBJ1-5; D unclear. Germline CDR1 reads LGHNT; CDR2 reads FRNRAP. The CDR3 contains 11 residues. Trimming left V 6 bases short and J 4 bases short, with 4 bases between. CDR3 DNA sequence: TGTGCTAGTGGCGCTAATCAGCCCCAGCATTTT. Translated: CASGANQPQHF.

V usage is TRBV9 and J usage is TRBJ2-4, with D tentatively TRBD1 or TRBD2 (6 bases each). The CDR3 sequence is 16 residues long. V was shortened by 1 base and J by 4 bases, with 15 bases between the two germline ends. Germline V gene data show CDR1 as SGDLS and CDR2 as YYNGEE. CDR3 nucleotides: TGTGCCAGCAGCGTAAATCCGGGGGCTCCTAAAAACATTCAGTACTTC. This encodes CASSVNPGAPKNIQYF.

This chain joins TRBV11-2 and TRBJ2-3; possibly TRBD1 for D (5 bases). Germline CDR1 reads SGHAT; CDR2 reads FQNNGV. The CDR3 runs to 14 residues. Deletions cut 5 bases from V and 5 bases from J, with 14 bases between. The CDR3 DNA reads as TGTGCCAGCAGCCGAGACGACAGCCTAGATACGCAGTATTTT. Translated, it gives CASSRDDSLDTQYF.

The chain couples TRBV7-2 to TRBJ2-1, with TRBD2 as a possible D gene (6 bases). V was clipped by 5 bases and J by 1 base, with 12 bases between them. The CDR3 covers 15 residues. The V gene's germline CDR1 is SGHTA and CDR2 FQGNSA. The CDR3 reads CASSPQGRSYNEQFF. The CDR3, as DNA: TGTGCCAGCAGCCCCCAAGGGAGGTCCTACAATGAGCAGTTCTTC.

The chain couples TRBV5-1 to TRBJ1-1, with D unclear. The V gene lost 4 bases and the J gene lost 7 bases, with 8 bases spanning the gap. This CDR3 has 11 residues. Germline V lookup: CDR1 SGHRS, CDR2 YFSETQ. The CDR3 spells CASSREGEAFF. CDR3 nucleotide sequence: TGCGCCAGCAGCAGGGAAGGTGAAGCTTTCTTT.

J is TRBJ1-6 and V is TRBV5-5; D possibly corresponds to TRBD1 (5 bases). This CDR3 contains 16 residues. Germline-derived CDR1 and CDR2 are SGHKS and YYEKEE (reference sequence). Trimming left V 0 bases short and J 0 bases short, with 7 bases between. Here the CDR3 DNA reads TGTGCCAGCAGCTTGGTGGGGACCTCCTATAATTCACCCCTCCACTTT. It is translated as CASSLVGTSYNSPLHF. The whole variable domain, remainder taken from reference TRBV5-5 and TRBJ1-6, is DAGVTQSPTHLIKTRGQQVTLRCSPISGHKSVSWYQQVLGQGPQFIFQYYEKEERGRGNFPDRFSARQFPNYSSELNVNALLLGDSALYLCASSLVGTSYNSPLHFGNGTRLTVT.

This rearrangement joins TRBV4-1 to TRBJ2-1, with D unresolved. Trimming took off 4 bases at V and 5 bases at J, with 27 bases between the two ends. CDR3 length: 19 residues. Germline CDR1 MGHRA, CDR2 YSYEKL. This CDR3 is CASSPRPGKSIGNNNEQFF. The CDR3 coding sequence is TGCGCCAGCAGCCCTAGACCCGGAAAGTCTATAGGTAACAACAATGAGCAGTTCTTC.